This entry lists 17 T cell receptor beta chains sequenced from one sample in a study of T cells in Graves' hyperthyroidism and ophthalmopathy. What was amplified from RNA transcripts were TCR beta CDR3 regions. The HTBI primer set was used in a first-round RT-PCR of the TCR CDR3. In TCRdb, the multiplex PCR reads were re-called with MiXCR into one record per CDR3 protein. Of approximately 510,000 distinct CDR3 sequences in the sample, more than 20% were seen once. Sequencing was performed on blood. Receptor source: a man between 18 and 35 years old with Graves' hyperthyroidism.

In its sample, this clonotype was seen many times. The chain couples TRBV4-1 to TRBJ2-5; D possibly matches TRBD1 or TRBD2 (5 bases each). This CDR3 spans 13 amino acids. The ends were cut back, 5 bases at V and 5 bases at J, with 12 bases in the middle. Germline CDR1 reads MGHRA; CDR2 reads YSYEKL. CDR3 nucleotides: TGCGCCAGCAGCGGGACCCTGGGGGAGACCCAGTACTTC. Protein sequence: CASSGTLGETQYF.

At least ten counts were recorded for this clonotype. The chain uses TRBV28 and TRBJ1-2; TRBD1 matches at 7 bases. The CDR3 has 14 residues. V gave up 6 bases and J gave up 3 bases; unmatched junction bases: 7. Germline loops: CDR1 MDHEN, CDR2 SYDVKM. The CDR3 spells CASRQTGWDYGYTF. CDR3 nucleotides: TGTGCCAGCAGGCAGACAGGGTGGGACTATGGCTACACCTTC.

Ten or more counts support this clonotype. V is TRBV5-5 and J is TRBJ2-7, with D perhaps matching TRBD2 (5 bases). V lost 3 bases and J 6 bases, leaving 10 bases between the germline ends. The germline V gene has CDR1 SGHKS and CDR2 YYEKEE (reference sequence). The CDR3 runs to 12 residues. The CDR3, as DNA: TGTGCCAGCAGCTCCGGGAACTCCGAGCAGTACTTC. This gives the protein CASSSGNSEQYF.

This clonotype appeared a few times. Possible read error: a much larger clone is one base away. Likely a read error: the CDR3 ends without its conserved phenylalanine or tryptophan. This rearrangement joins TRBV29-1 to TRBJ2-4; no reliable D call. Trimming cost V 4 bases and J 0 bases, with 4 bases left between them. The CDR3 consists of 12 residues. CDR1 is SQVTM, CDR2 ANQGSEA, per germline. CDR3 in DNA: TGCAGCGTTGTGCAAGCCAAAAACATTCAGTACCTC. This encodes CSVVQAKNIQYL.

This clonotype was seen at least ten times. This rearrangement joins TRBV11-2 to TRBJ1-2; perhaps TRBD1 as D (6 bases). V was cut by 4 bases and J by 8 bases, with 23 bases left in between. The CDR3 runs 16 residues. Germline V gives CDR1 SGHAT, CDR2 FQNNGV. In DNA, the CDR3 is TGTGCCAGCAGCTCCGATCCCCGGGGTAGGGGGGAAGGCTACACCTTC. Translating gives CASSSDPRGRGEGYTF.

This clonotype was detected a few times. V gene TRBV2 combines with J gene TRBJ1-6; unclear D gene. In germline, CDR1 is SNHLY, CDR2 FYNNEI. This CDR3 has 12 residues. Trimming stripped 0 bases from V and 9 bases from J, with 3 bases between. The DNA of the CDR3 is TGTGCCAGCAGTGAAGCGTCTTCACCCCTCCACTTT. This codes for CASSEASSPLHF.

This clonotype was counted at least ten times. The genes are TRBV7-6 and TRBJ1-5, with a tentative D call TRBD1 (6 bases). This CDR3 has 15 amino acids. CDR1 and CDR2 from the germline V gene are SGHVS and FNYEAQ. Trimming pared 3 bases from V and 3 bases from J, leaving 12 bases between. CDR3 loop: CASSFHRDNNQPQHF. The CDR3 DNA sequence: TGTGCCAGCAGCTTTCACCGGGACAACAATCAGCCCCAGCATTTT.

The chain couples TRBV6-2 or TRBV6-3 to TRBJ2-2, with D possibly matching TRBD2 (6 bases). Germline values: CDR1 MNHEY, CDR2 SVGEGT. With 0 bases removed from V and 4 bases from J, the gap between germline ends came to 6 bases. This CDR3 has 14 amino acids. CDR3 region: CASSYSTSTGELFF. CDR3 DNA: TGTGCCAGCAGTTACTCGACTAGCACCGGGGAGCTGTTTTTT.

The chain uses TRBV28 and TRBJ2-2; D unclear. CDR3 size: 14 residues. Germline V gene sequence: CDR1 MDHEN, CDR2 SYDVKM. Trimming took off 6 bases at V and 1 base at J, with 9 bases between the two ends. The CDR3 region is CASRGTENTGELFF. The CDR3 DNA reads TGTGCCAGCAGGGGAACAGAGAACACCGGGGAGCTGTTTTTT.

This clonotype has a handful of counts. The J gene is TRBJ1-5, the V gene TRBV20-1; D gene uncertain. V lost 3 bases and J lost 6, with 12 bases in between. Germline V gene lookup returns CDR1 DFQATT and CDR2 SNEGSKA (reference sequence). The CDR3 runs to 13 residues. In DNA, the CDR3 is TGCAGTGCTAGTTGGGGATTCCTTCAGCCCCAGCATTTT. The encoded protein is CSASWGFLQPQHF.

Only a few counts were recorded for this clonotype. The CDR3 nucleotides are TGTGCCAGCAGCACCGACAGGGCTGGCTATGGCTACACCTTC. Translation: CASSTDRAGYGYTF. V is TRBV7-8 and J is TRBJ1-2, with TRBD1 matching over 7 bases. The CDR3 sequence is 14 residues long. The junction had 7 bases not matched to a gene; V was cut back by 5 bases and J by 4 bases. Germline V CDR1 and CDR2: SGHVS, FQNEAQ.

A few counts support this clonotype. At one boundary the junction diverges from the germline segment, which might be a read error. CDR3 protein: CASSLSGLPNTGELFF. In nucleotides, the CDR3 is TGTGCCAGCAGTCTATCGGGACTTCCAAACACCGGGGAGCTGTTTTTT. The chain links TRBV27 to TRBJ2-2; weak D call: TRBD2 (6 bases). Germline V gene lookup returns CDR1 MNHEY and CDR2 SMNVEV (reference sequence). This CDR3 has 16 residues.

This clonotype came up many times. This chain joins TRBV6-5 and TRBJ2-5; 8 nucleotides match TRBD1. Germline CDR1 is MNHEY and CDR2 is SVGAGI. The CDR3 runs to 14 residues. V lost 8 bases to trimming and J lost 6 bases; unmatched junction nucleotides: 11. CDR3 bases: TGTGCCAGCGGACGGACAGGGCCAATACAGACCCAGTACTTC. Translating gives CASGRTGPIQTQYF.

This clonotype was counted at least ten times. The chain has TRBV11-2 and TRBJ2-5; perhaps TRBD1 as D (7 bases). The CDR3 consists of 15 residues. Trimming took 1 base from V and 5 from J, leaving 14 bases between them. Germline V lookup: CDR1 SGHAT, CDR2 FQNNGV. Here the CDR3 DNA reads TGTGCCAGCAGCTTAGTATCCAGGGGGGCCGAGACCCAGTACTTC. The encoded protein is CASSLVSRGAETQYF.

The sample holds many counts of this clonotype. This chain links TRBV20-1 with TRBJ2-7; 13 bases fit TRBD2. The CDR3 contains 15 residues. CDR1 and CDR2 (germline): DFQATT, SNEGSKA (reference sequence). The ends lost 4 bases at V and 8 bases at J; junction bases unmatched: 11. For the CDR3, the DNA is TGCAGTGCTACGACTAGCGGGGGGCGATCTACGAAGCAGTACTTC. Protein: CSATTSGGRSTKQYF.

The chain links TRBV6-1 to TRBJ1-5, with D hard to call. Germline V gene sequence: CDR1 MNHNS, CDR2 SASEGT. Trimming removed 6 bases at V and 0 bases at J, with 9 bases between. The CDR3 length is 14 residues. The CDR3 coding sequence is TGTGCCAGCAGCCTCAGCTATAGCAATCAGCCCCAGCATTTT. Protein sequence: CASSLSYSNQPQHF.

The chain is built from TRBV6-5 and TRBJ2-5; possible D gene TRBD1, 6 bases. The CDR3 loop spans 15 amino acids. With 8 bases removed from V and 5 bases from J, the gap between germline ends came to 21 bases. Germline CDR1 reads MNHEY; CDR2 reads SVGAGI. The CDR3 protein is CASVLPGARMETQYF. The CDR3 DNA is TGTGCCAGCGTTCTTCCAGGGGCGAGAATGGAGACCCAGTACTTC.